This TCR beta chain originates from a study of blood T cell repertoires in COVID-19. Background on the study: From the United States, Italy and Spain came samples of acute and convalescent COVID-19. Sources were T cells, B-cell-depleted T cells, or PBMCs; the material itself was cDNA or gDNA.

Germline-derived CDR1 and CDR2 are SGHDN and FVKESK. There are 14 residues in the CDR3. The V gene end was trimmed by 2 bases and the J gene end by 10 bases; junction bases not matched to a gene: 8. In the authors' workflow: Nucleated cell number was recorded as an estimate derived from reference gene primer amplification. Sequenced by immunoSEQ multiplex PCR; TCRdb stores in-frame clones only, minus some. V and J calls and clone size are as listed in that table; D and trimming were resolved from the DNA. The top ten hold approximately 1.2% of the sample, which has about 85,000 clones, around 80% seen once.

The sequence derives from a woman of 80 years or more with acute or convalescent COVID-19. This chain links TRBV14 with TRBJ1-1; 9 bases are a match to TRBD1. The sequenced material came from peripheral blood. The CDR3 spells CASSQTLDRGTAFF. In nucleotides, the CDR3 is TGTGCCAGCAGCCAAACGCTGGACAGGGGAACAGCTTTCTTT. The full variable domain, its missing parts supplied by reference TRBV14 and TRBJ1-1, is EAGVTQFPSHSVIEKGQTVTLRCDPISGHDNLYWYRRVMGKEIKFLLHFVKESKQDESGMPNNRFLAERTGGTYSTLKVQPAELEDSGVYFCASSQTLDRGTAFFGQGTRLTVV.